These 19 T cell receptor beta chains originate from one sample sequenced in a study of blood T cell repertoires in COVID-19. Measured with immunoSEQ multiplex PCR; TCRdb has only the in-frame clones, and not every one. The sample lists more than 300,000 clones; about nine tenths were seen once. The specimen sequenced was peripheral blood. Receptor source: a woman in her 30s with COVID-19, enrolled during active disease.

The chain is built from TRBV19 and TRBJ2-3; TRBD2 matches 8 bases. This CDR3 has 15 amino acids. Looked up from germline, CDR1 is LNHDA and CDR2 is SQIVND (reference sequence). Unmatched junction bases numbered 5, after V lost 3 bases and J lost 3 bases. The CDR3 loop is CASSIGGVVTDTQYF. CDR3 DNA sequence: TGTGCCAGTAGTATCGGGGGGGTGGTTACAGATACGCAGTATTTT.

The chain combines TRBV5-1 with TRBJ1-1; perhaps TRBD1 as D (5 bases). The germline V and J ends were trimmed by 6 bases and 1 base, with 25 bases remaining between them. Germline values: CDR1 SGHRS, CDR2 YFSETQ. CDR3 length: 18 residues. In nucleotides, the CDR3 is TGCGCCAGCAAGATATCCCTGGTGACAGCGACACCGAACACTGAAGCTTTCTTT. It encodes CASKISLVTATPNTEAFF.

This chain uses TRBV11-2 with TRBJ2-3, with 9 bases lining up with TRBD2. The CDR3 runs to 19 residues. V gave up 7 bases and J gave up 3 bases; unmatched junction bases: 20. Looked up from germline, CDR1 is SGHAT and CDR2 is FQNNGV. In DNA, the CDR3 is TGTGCCAGCACCCGGGGTCAGCGGGGGGCCCCGGGTCAGACAGATACGCAGTATTTT. It codes for CASTRGQRGAPGQTDTQYF.

Only one count was recorded for this clone. The chain couples TRBV18 to TRBJ2-3, with a tentative D call TRBD1 (5 bases). CDR1 is KGHSH and CDR2 is LQKENI in the germline V gene. The CDR3 has 16 residues. The ends were cut back, 2 bases at V and 2 bases at J, with 14 bases in the middle. CDR3 loop: CASSPGDQGHTDTQYF. CDR3 coding DNA: TGTGCCAGCTCACCAGGCGACCAAGGACACACAGATACGCAGTATTTT.

This clone was counted between two and nine times. The rearrangement uses TRBV5-5 and TRBJ2-7; a possible D gene is TRBD2 (5 bases). The CDR3 totals 14 residues. Trimming removed 0 bases from V and 2 bases from J, with 9 bases in between. The germline gives CDR1 SGHKS, CDR2 YYEKEE (reference sequence). The CDR3: CASSLGLGAYEQYV. The CDR3 DNA is TGTGCCAGCAGCTTGGGGTTGGGAGCCTACGAGCAGTACGTC.

This chain connects TRBV13 to TRBJ1-6, with D perhaps TRBD1 (5 bases). Germline CDR1 and CDR2: PRHDT and FYEKMQ (reference sequence). V lost 5 bases and J 7 bases, leaving 18 bases between the germline ends. The CDR3 sequence is 16 residues long. CDR3 in amino acids: CASSPSSGGSNSPLHF. The CDR3 coding sequence is TGTGCCAGCAGCCCCTCGTCGGGGGGGAGCAATTCACCCCTCCACTTT.

This rearrangement joins TRBV10-2 to TRBJ1-3; 9 bases line up with TRBD1. The CDR3 has 14 amino acids. With V trimmed by 6 bases and J by 1 base, 1 base remained unmatched. Germline V lookup: CDR1 WSHSY, CDR2 SAAADI. The CDR3: CASRQGASGNTIYF. Written as DNA, the CDR3 is TGCGCCAGCAGACAGGGGGCGTCTGGAAACACCATATATTTT.

The DNA of the CDR3 is TGTGCCAGCACCTCGGGGGCCGAGGGGGGAGGGGACACTGAAGCTTTCTTT. Amino acid sequence: CASTSGAEGGGDTEAFF. The chain uses TRBV28 and TRBJ1-1; possible D gene TRBD1, 6 bases. The CDR3 spans 17 residues. Deletions cut 7 bases from V and 3 bases from J, with 24 bases between. The V gene's germline CDR1 is MDHEN and CDR2 SYDVKM.

V usage is TRBV19 and J usage is TRBJ2-1, with 9 bases identical to TRBD2. This CDR3 is built from 17 residues. Germline trimming cut 5 bases from V and 3 bases from J; bases unmatched to any gene: 11. Germline V CDR1 and CDR2: LNHDA, SQIVND (reference sequence). CDR3 loop: CASSEISLAGVYNEQFF. DNA for the CDR3: TGTGCCAGTAGTGAGATTTCATTAGCGGGGGTCTACAATGAGCAGTTCTTC.

DNA for the CDR3: TGTGCCAGCTCATCTAGGGACAGGTCGGGGTCCACCCTCCACTTT. Its protein is CASSSRDRSGSTLHF. The chain carries TRBV18 and TRBJ1-6, with 8 bases identical to TRBD1. Germline V lookup: CDR1 KGHSH, CDR2 LQKENI. This CDR3 is built from 15 residues. The V and J ends lost 5 bases and 14 bases, in that order; junction bases with no gene match: 14.

This chain connects TRBV2 to TRBJ1-5; 9 nucleotides agree with TRBD1. CDR3 length equals 15 residues. Germline CDR1 SNHLY, CDR2 FYNNEI. The V and J ends lost 4 bases and 5 bases, in that order; junction bases with no gene match: 6. The CDR3 DNA reads as TGTGCCAGCAGTGTGAGGACAGGGGCCGATCAGCCCCAGCATTTT. It is translated as CASSVRTGADQPQHF.

The chain employs TRBV5-1 and TRBJ1-1; tentatively, D is TRBD1 (5 bases). V dropped 0 bases and J dropped 1 base, with 10 bases sitting between them. The CDR3 has 15 residues. In germline, CDR1 is SGHRS, CDR2 YFSETQ. The CDR3 sequence: CASSLVDSRNTEAFF. CDR3 DNA: TGCGCCAGCAGCTTGGTTGACAGCAGGAACACTGAAGCTTTCTTT.

Worth noting for this clone: Compared with germline, one end of the junction differs, possibly owing to a read error. The gene calls are TRBV15 and TRBJ1-4; no reliable D call. The V gene's germline CDR1 is LNHNV and CDR2 YYDKDF (reference sequence). This CDR3 region has 14 residues. The CDR3 spells CATTPTGRSLTPQF. The CDR3, as DNA: TGTGCCACCACCCCGACGGGGAGGTCCCTCACACCACAATTT. The variable domain in full, with the rest retrieved from reference TRBV15 and TRBJ1-4, is DAMVIQNPRYQVTQFGKPVTLSCSQTLNHNVMYWYQQKSSQAPKLLFHYYDKDFNNEADTPDNFQSRRPNTSFCFLDIRSPGLGDTAMYLCATTPTGRSLTPQFGSGTQLSVL.

CDR3 loop: CASSQGGQPQHF. In nucleotides, the CDR3 is TGTGCCAGCAGCCAAGGAGGGCAGCCCCAGCATTTT. V is TRBV6-6 and J is TRBJ1-5; D remains ambiguous. The CDR3 is 12 amino acids. Trimming removed 6 bases from V and 7 bases from J, with 10 bases in between. Germline V lookup: CDR1 MNHNY, CDR2 SVGAGI (reference sequence).

The V gene is TRBV6-5, the J gene TRBJ2-3; maybe TRBD1 (6 bases). V lost 5 bases to trimming and J lost 2 bases, with 11 bases between them. CDR3 length: 14 residues. Germline V gives CDR1 MNHEY, CDR2 SVGAGI. The CDR3 sequence is CASSLRGYTDTQYF. The CDR3 DNA reads TGTGCCAGCAGTCTCAGGGGATACACAGATACGCAGTATTTT.

Remarks on this clone: The sample has other DNA sequences that encode this CDR3 too. The rearrangement uses TRBV18 and TRBJ1-5; no clear D gene. Germline CDR1 is KGHSH and CDR2 is LQKENI. CDR3 length equals 13 residues. V lost 2 bases and J 5 bases, leaving 7 bases between the germline ends. CDR3 DNA: TGTGCCAGCTCACCAGGGGAGGATCAGCCCCAGCATTTT. It translates to CASSPGEDQPQHF.

The chain uses TRBV24-1 and TRBJ2-2; 9 bases are shared with TRBD1. This CDR3 region has 16 residues. Per germline, CDR1 KGHDR and CDR2 SFDVKD. V was clipped by 2 bases and J by 7 bases; unmatched bases: 7. In DNA form, the CDR3 reads TGTGCCACCAGTGATTCGTCACAGGGGGCGGGCGGGGAGCTGTTTTTT. Translated: CATSDSSQGAGGELFF.

This sequence joins TRBV11-3 and TRBJ2-1; 7 bases map to TRBD1. V lost 1 base and J lost 8; bases outside the gene matches: 2. Germline V gene lookup returns CDR1 SGHNT and CDR2 YENEEA. This CDR3 is 13 amino acids long. The CDR3: CASSLGQGDEQFF. The CDR3 region has the DNA TGTGCCAGCAGCTTAGGACAGGGAGATGAGCAGTTCTTC.

The genes are TRBV11-2 and TRBJ2-7; D is uncertain. With 2 bases removed from V and 4 bases from J, the gap between germline ends came to 15 bases. Per the germline V gene, CDR1 is SGHAT and CDR2 is FQNNGV. The CDR3 has 15 amino acids. The CDR3 protein is CASSLNEQPSYEQYV. The CDR3, as DNA: TGTGCCAGCAGCTTAAATGAACAGCCTTCATACGAGCAGTACGTC.